This T cell receptor (beta chain) is drawn from a study of Graves' ophthalmopathy and Graves' hyperthyroidism. Study results and limitations: The model forecast ophthalmopathy progression, reaching roughly 64% sensitivity and 72% to 80% specificity. A majority of expanded thyroid clonotypes exceeding 0.001 frequency were likewise present in blood. Discrimination between ophthalmopathy and stable hyperthyroidism by a 13-signature model showed about 88% sensitivity and almost 83% specificity.

This clonotype was detected ten times or more. What it binds is not known. RNA served as the template for amplifying TCR beta CDR3 regions. First-round RT-PCR used HTBI primers; second-round multiplex PCR followed. TCRdb recomputed calls from the multiplex PCR reads with MiXCR, one row per CDR3 protein. Here the sample spans 650,000 to 800,000 distinct CDR3 sequences, just over 40% being singletons. Those donors who had ophthalmopathy presented with moderate-to-severe activity, a CAS of ≥3, a NOSPECS of ≥4 and a duration under 3 months. From germline, CDR1 is LNHDA and CDR2 SQIVND (reference sequence). The CDR3 loop spans 14 amino acids. Trimming pared 5 bases from V and 11 bases from J, leaving 19 bases between.

Sequencing was done on a sample of peripheral blood. This clonotype was obtained from an adult man with Graves' ophthalmopathy. The chain couples TRBV19 to TRBJ1-5; the D gene is possibly TRBD1 (5 bases). The CDR3 reads CASSLETEGVAQHF. The CDR3 region has the DNA TGTGCCAGTAGTCTCGAGACTGAAGGGGTGGCCCAGCATTTT. Full variable domain (remainder filled in from reference TRBV19 and TRBJ1-5): DGGITQSPKYLFRKEGQNVTLSCEQNLNHDAMYWYRQDPGQGLRLIYYSQIVNDFQKGDIAEGYSVSREKKESFPLTVTSAQKNPTAFYLCASSLETEGVAQHFGDGTRLSIL.